The 15 T cell receptor beta chains presented below share a single source sample, sequenced in a study of naive and memory T cell subsets. Two oligonucleotides, mixed equimolar, formed the beta constant-region primer covering TRBC1 and TRBC2. Ligated cDNA was amplified by four rounds of PCR with nested alpha and beta constant-region primers and SP2. TCRdb ran MiXCR on the UMI-ligation and nested PCR reads and lists one entry per CDR3 protein. Of some 31,000 distinct CDR3 sequences listed, around a sixth were seen once; the top ten hold around 3.3%. The sample taken for sequencing was effector memory CD4+ T cells from blood. The sample's subset: effector memory, CD45RA- CD27-. Source of these receptors: a human donor in good health.

This clonotype was counted ten times or more. The rearrangement uses TRBV28 and TRBJ1-2, with D perhaps TRBD1 (6 bases). This CDR3 is 14 amino acids long. Germline V gene lookup returns CDR1 MDHEN and CDR2 SYDVKM. With 7 bases removed from V and 2 bases from J, the gap between germline ends came to 14 bases. The CDR3 is CASTSFRGNYGYTF. The CDR3 DNA follows: TGTGCCAGCACCTCGTTTAGGGGGAACTATGGCTACACCTTC.

There are many counts of this clonotype. V gene TRBV5-6 combines with J gene TRBJ1-6; 7 bases align to TRBD1. Looked up from germline, CDR1 is SGHDT and CDR2 is YYEEEE. V lost 3 bases to trimming and J lost 8 bases; unmatched junction nucleotides: 8. The CDR3 consists of 15 residues. CDR3 in amino acids: CASSWGTEPYSPLHF. CDR3 nucleotides: TGTGCCAGCAGCTGGGGGACAGAACCCTATTCACCCCTCCACTTT.

The chain uses TRBV28 and TRBJ1-2; 7 bases fit TRBD1. V shed 5 bases and J 0 bases; nucleotides not matched to a gene: 9. This CDR3 contains 16 residues. Germline V gene data show CDR1 as MDHEN and CDR2 as SYDVKM. CDR3: CASSPGTVKTNYGYTF. The CDR3 DNA sequence: TGTGCCAGCAGTCCGGGGACAGTTAAAACTAACTATGGCTACACCTTC.

As for this clonotype: A much larger clone is a single base away; this may be a read error. The CDR3 ends on some other residue instead of the conserved phenylalanine or tryptophan, so this is likely a read error. The V gene is TRBV20-1, the J gene TRBJ1-5; 8 nucleotides match TRBD1. V lost 0 bases to trimming and J lost 10 bases; unmatched junction nucleotides: 5. Per the germline V gene, CDR1 is DFQATT and CDR2 is SNEGSKA (reference sequence). The CDR3 has 13 amino acids. In DNA, the CDR3 is TGCAGTGCTAGAGAGAAGGGGACAGGCCCCCAGCATCTT. Protein: CSAREKGTGPQHL.

This clonotype turned up a few times. CDR3 bases: TGTGCCAGCACGTCGGGCAGACTAGATGGCTACACCTTC. Its translation is CASTSGRLDGYTF. V gene TRBV6-1 combines with J gene TRBJ1-2; D not certain. CDR1 is MNHNS and CDR2 is SASEGT in the germline V gene. The V end lost 7 bases, the J end lost 6 bases, and 15 bases lay between the germline ends. The CDR3 covers 13 residues.

The gene calls are TRBV11-1 and TRBJ2-3, with 11 positions matching TRBD2. V shed 5 bases and J 1 base; nucleotides not matched to a gene: 8. Germline lookup yields CDR1 SGHAT and CDR2 FQDESV (reference sequence). CDR3 length: 17 residues. The CDR3 loop reads CASSIGTSGVRTDTQYF. The CDR3, as DNA: TGTGCCAGCAGCATCGGGACTAGCGGAGTCCGCACAGATACGCAGTATTTT.

This clonotype has just a few counts. J is TRBJ2-7 and V is TRBV27; the D is unclear. Germline-derived CDR1 and CDR2 are MNHEY and SMNVEV (reference sequence). This CDR3 has 14 amino acids. Trimming took 5 bases from V and 6 from J, leaving 17 bases between them. CDR3 sequence (DNA): TGTGCCAGCAGTCCTCTCGGGTCCTTCCCCGAGCAGTACTTC. This sequence encodes CASSPLGSFPEQYF.

The sample holds a few counts of this clonotype. This sequence joins TRBV5-1 and TRBJ1-4, with D unresolved. This CDR3 has 15 residues. CDR1 and CDR2 (germline): SGHRS, YFSETQ. V was trimmed by 0 bases and J by 3 bases, leaving 9 bases between them. The CDR3 is CASSLDSVANEKLFF. Written as DNA, the CDR3 is TGCGCCAGCAGCTTGGACAGTGTCGCTAATGAAAAACTGTTTTTT.

The V and J genes are TRBV5-1 and TRBJ2-1; D may match TRBD1 or TRBD2 (5 bases each). Germline-derived CDR1 and CDR2 are SGHRS and YFSETQ. Trimming took 5 bases from V and 8 from J, leaving 14 bases between them. The CDR3 is made up of 13 amino acids. The CDR3 sequence is CASSRDRVDEQFF. The CDR3 DNA is TGCGCCAGCAGTCGGGACCGCGTCGATGAGCAGTTCTTC.

The V gene is TRBV5-1, the J gene TRBJ2-3; TRBD2 agrees at 10 bases. This CDR3 has 16 residues. The V and J ends lost 0 bases and 1 base, in that order; junction bases with no gene match: 2. Germline V gene data show CDR1 as SGHRS and CDR2 as YFSETQ. CDR3 amino acids: CASSLDLAGGTDTQYF. The CDR3 nucleotides are TGCGCCAGCAGCTTGGATCTAGCGGGAGGCACAGATACGCAGTATTTT. Drawing the rest from reference TRBV5-1 and TRBJ2-3, the complete variable domain is KAGVTQTPRYLIKTRGQQVTLSCSPISGHRSVSWYQQTPGQGLQFLFEYFSETQRNKGNFPGRFSGRQFSNSRSEMNVSTLELGDSALYLCASSLDLAGGTDTQYFGPGTRLTVL.

By sample fraction, this clonotype is medium-sized. This chain joins TRBV20-1 and TRBJ1-5; TRBD1 agrees at 9 bases. This CDR3 has 14 amino acids. The germline gives CDR1 DFQATT, CDR2 SNEGSKA (reference sequence). Trimming took 3 bases from V and 5 from J; bases not matched to a gene: 5. CDR3 nucleotide sequence: TGCAGTGCTAGTAATGACAGGGGGGATCAGCCCCAGCATTTT. Translated, it gives CSASNDRGDQPQHF.

This clonotype was seen many times. V and J are TRBV20-1 and TRBJ2-3; 8 nucleotides match TRBD2. J was trimmed by 2 bases and V by 5 bases; bases with no gene match: 6. This CDR3 region has 14 residues. CDR1 is DFQATT and CDR2 is SNEGSKA in the germline V gene (reference sequence). The CDR3 loop reads CSAALAVSTDTQYF. The CDR3 DNA sequence: TGCAGTGCTGCACTAGCGGTATCCACAGATACGCAGTATTTT.

This clonotype turned up a few times. The chain uses TRBV12-3 or TRBV12-4 and TRBJ1-6, with 8 bases that match TRBD1. V was pared by 6 bases and J by 9 bases, with 7 bases of the junction left unmatched. This CDR3 is built from 14 residues. Here the CDR3 DNA reads TGTGCCAGCAGCCGGACAGGGACGTCTTCACCCCTCCACTTT. Translated, it gives CASSRTGTSSPLHF.

This clonotype was observed a few times. This rearrangement joins TRBV4-1 to TRBJ1-1; a possible D gene is TRBD1 (6 bases). CDR3 length equals 13 residues. Trimming removed 4 bases from V and 4 bases from J, with 10 bases in between. CDR1 and CDR2 from the germline V gene are MGHRA and YSYEKL. CDR3 residues: CASSLARGTEAFF. Written as DNA, the CDR3 is TGCGCCAGCAGCCTAGCCAGGGGCACTGAAGCTTTCTTT.

V is TRBV20-1 and J is TRBJ2-1, with 7 bases aligning to TRBD2. Germline CDR1 is DFQATT and CDR2 is SNEGSKA (reference sequence). V gave up 3 bases and J gave up 0 bases; unmatched junction bases: 5. The CDR3 totals 15 residues. The CDR3 is CSARVGGSSYNEQFF. CDR3 bases: TGCAGTGCTAGGGTAGGCGGGAGCTCCTACAATGAGCAGTTCTTC.